The source of this T cell receptor beta chain is a study of beta chain bispecific antibodies for T cell cancers listed by TCRdb under 2021. At the level of the whole study: T cells from healthy donors were cocultured with T cell leukemia lines in the presence of bispecific antibodies, after which the depletion of each TRBV family was measured by TRBV sequencing of the surviving cells. Surface TRBV12 (TRBV12-3) was expressed by Jurkat cells, and surface TRBV5-5 was expressed by HPB-ALL cells.

The libraries included unique molecular identifier barcodes, and the barcodes were used to quantify clonotypes. Qiagen AllPrep DNA/RNA Micro kits were used to isolate total RNA, and an Agilent TapeStation was used to check RNA quality. TCR beta libraries were constructed by 5' RACE, in which cDNA synthesis was followed by two PCR steps with TCR beta constant-region gene-specific primers. TCR beta libraries were sequenced on an Illumina MiSeq platform. The source study handled its data this way. MIGEC, MiXCR and VDJtools were used to process the reads. The frequency of each clonotype was calculated as the fraction of all unique molecular identifiers in the sample that belonged to that clonotype. Any TRBV gene that IMGT lists as a pseudogene or open reading frame, and is therefore nonfunctional, such as TRBV1, TRBV12-1 and TRBV21, was left out. Through fastp at Q25 and MiXCR, TCRdb rebuilt clones from the public reads, retaining in-frame beta chains. Rows merge per CDR3 protein into single entries with the most common DNA and genes. TCRdb, rather than the study authors, made the V and J calls. Counted in this sample were about 20,000 distinct CDR3 sequences; more than 2% of them appeared once. The top ten clones comprise about 5% of the sample.

There are many counts of this clonotype. Its antigen has not been determined. Per-nucleotide qualities are absent, and no much larger clonotype sits a single base away. The sample's treatment or condition label, decoded: alpha-V12: anti-TRBV12 scFv linked to anti-CD3 scFv. T cells were expanded from blood mononuclear cells for 3 days with either the anti-CD3 antibody OKT3 or CD3/CD28 Dynabeads. For the anti-TRBV12 bispecific sample, Jurkat leukemia cells were cocultured with normal T cells, and the comparison was a control coculture using an anti-CD19 bispecific. The culture conditions for expanded T cells were RPMI 1640 plus 10% fetal bovine serum, recombinant human IL-2 (about 100 IU/ml) and IL-7 (5 ng/ml). Each coculture contained approximately 50,000 normal T cells, approximately 50,000 target cells and bispecific antibody in roughly 100 ul and was incubated for 15 to 20 hours at 37 degrees C. Each bispecific antibody consisted of two single-chain variable fragments expressed in a single-chain diabody format with a His tag. The effector T cells were obtained from healthy human donors, with peripheral blood mononuclear cells isolated from leukapheresis samples by Ficoll density gradient centrifugation.

Counted from cysteine to phenylalanine, this CDR3 has 16 amino acids. Kept here is only the CDR3 DNA, which spans 48 bases and is read in frame from base 1. V lost 2 bases and J lost 2 bases, and the count of bases not matched to a germline gene is 5. Reading the germline V gene gives CDR1 SGHAT and CDR2 FQNNGV. General conclusions and limits of the study: Relative to anti-CD19, the TRBV12-3 share of total TRBV signal was reduced by 98.9% after anti-TRBV12 exposure, whereas a nonsignificant more than 30% decrease was observed for TRBV12-4. Each sequenced sample mixed leukemia cell line cells with normal T cells, and most targeted TRBV signal came from the leukemia cells rather than normal T cells. Cross-reactivity of the anti-TRBV5-5 antibody with TRBV5-6 was attributed to high sequence similarity between the two genes. The TRBV-directed bispecific antibodies appeared to leave every TRBV family member untouched except the targeted genes and the closely related ones.

This receptor was identified in a human donor in good health. Some clones in this sample may be carry-over from other donors' samples. The sequence is built from TRBV11-2 and TRBJ2-3, and TRBD1 aligns with 9 junction nucleotides. The sample was healthy donor T cells cultured with leukemia cells, taken from a culture containing a bispecific antibody targeting TCR Vbeta12. The base sequence is TGTGCCAGCAGCTTATGGACAGGGGATTCCACAGATACGCAGTATTTT. It codes for CASSLWTGDSTDTQYF.